This passage covers 5 T cell receptor beta chains from one sample sequenced in a study of regulatory T cells in long-lasting Graves disease. With iRepertoire HTBI primers and Arm-PCR of CDR3 regions, TCR beta libraries were built. One entry per CDR3 protein, called by TCRdb with MiXCR from the multiplex PCR reads. Found here are more than 300,000 distinct CDR3 sequences, around 15% of them singletons; the top ten hold roughly 21%. This sample's time point: newly diagnosed GD, antithyroid drugs for less than 3 months. Preparation of the TCR library used RNA extracted from PBMCs. These data were also reused for a study on T cells in Graves' hyperthyroidism and ophthalmopathy.

This material consisted of peripheral blood mononuclear cells (PBMCs), taken at new diagnosis, from a patient treated with antithyroid drugs. These receptors came from a woman aged 18 to 35 with Graves disease.

This clonotype was counted at least ten times. The chain links TRBV30 to TRBJ1-2; D perhaps matches TRBD1 (5 bases). Germline V CDR1 and CDR2: GTSNPN, SVGIG (reference sequence). The CDR3 is made up of 11 amino acids. The germline V and J ends were trimmed by 8 bases and 4 bases, with 11 bases remaining between them. The CDR3 DNA reads as TGTGCCAAAGGGGAGGGCTATGGCTACACCTTC. It encodes CAKGEGYGYTF.

Regarding this clonotype: A read error may be the cause here, since a much bigger clone is one base away. The rearrangement links TRBV24-1 to TRBJ1-1, with 8 bases identical to TRBD1. The CDR3 contains 15 residues. Germline assignment: CDR1 KGHDR and CDR2 SFDVKD. CDR3 in amino acids: CATSDSDRGRTETFF. The CDR3, as DNA: TGTGCCACCAGTGACTCCGACAGGGGTCGAACTGAAACTTTCTTT.

This clonotype was observed many times. This sequence joins TRBV6-2 or TRBV6-3 and TRBJ2-5, with D possibly TRBD1 on 6 matching bases. V was cut by 4 bases and J by 2 bases, with 14 bases left in between. This CDR3 spans 15 amino acids. Germline V gene lookup returns CDR1 MNHEY and CDR2 SVGEGT. The CDR3 region is CASSSPGHPQETQYF. In DNA, the CDR3 is TGTGCCAGCAGTTCCCCGGGACATCCTCAAGAGACCCAGTACTTC.

This clonotype was detected ten times or more. The chain links TRBV2 to TRBJ2-1; no clear D. Looked up from germline, CDR1 is SNHLY and CDR2 is FYNNEI. The CDR3 runs 13 residues. The V end lost 7 bases, the J end lost 8 bases, and 15 bases lay between the germline ends. The CDR3 sequence: CASTMPPADEQFF. For the CDR3, the DNA is TGTGCCAGCACTATGCCCCCCGCTGATGAGCAGTTCTTC.

This clonotype was seen a few times. This chain joins TRBV20-1 and TRBJ2-7; D possibly corresponds to TRBD2 (6 bases). Germline-derived CDR1 and CDR2 are DFQATT and SNEGSKA (reference sequence). Deletions cut 7 bases from V and 4 bases from J, with 26 bases between. This CDR3 has 16 residues. The CDR3 spells CSVRYSRPGERYEQYF. In DNA, the CDR3 is TGCAGTGTTCGGTACTCTAGACCGGGGGAGCGGTACGAGCAGTACTTC.